The clone carrying this TCR beta chain was seen only a few times. These data are taken from a study of blood T cells in healthy people across ages. Germline lookup yields CDR1 DFQATT and CDR2 SNEGSKA (reference sequence). V was trimmed by 7 bases and J by 1 base, leaving 13 bases between them. The CDR3 is 13 residues long. Through a sample-barcoded 5' primer and a J-beta primer mix, a second PCR was run for roughly 7 to 11 cycles. At least 2.5 million CDR3-containing paired-end reads were obtained per sample. Each CDR3 protein gets one entry after TCRdb re-called the 5' RACE reads with MiXCR. The sample gives about 1.6 million distinct CDR3 sequences, about 32% of which show up once; about 11% is in the top ten.

Sequenced: blood. The chain links TRBV20-1 to TRBJ2-5, with D possibly matching TRBD1 (6 bases). This TCR came from a woman aged 25 to 39 in good health. CDR3 region: CSVPQTGQETQYF. In DNA, the CDR3 is TGCAGTGTCCCACAGACAGGCCAAGAGACCCAGTACTTC.